This T cell receptor beta chain was found in a study of blood T cells in healthy people across ages. Then a second PCR, running roughly 7 to 11 cycles, was carried out with a sample-barcoded 5' primer and a J-beta primer mix. Through a template-switch adaptor with 12 random nucleotides, each cDNA molecule received a tag. Each CDR3 protein is one row after TCRdb ran MiXCR on the 5' RACE reads. The profile shows 650,000 to 800,000 distinct CDR3 sequences, around 45% of them singletons. The CDR3 has 15 residues. In germline, CDR1 is LGHDT, CDR2 YNNKEL (reference sequence). The chain combines TRBV3-1 with TRBJ2-1; 7 positions agree with TRBD2. The J call is uncertain, as TRBJ2-7 better fits the DNA end. The TCR comes from a man between 60 and 75 years old in good health. Sequencing was carried out using blood. The CDR3 region is CASSQSAGNTYEQYF. As DNA, the CDR3 is TGTGCCAGCAGCCAGTCAGCGGGGAATACCTACGAGCAGTACTTC.